One sample yielded the 27 T cell receptor beta chains listed below, sequenced in a study of Tregs in tolerant kidney transplant recipients. Data came from immunoSEQ multiplex PCR; TCRdb stores just in-frame clones and leaves some out. The sample lists fewer than 40,000 clones, 82% occurring once. These receptors are not linked to any known antigen. The sample comprised Tregs from blood cultured with allogeneic cells. The receptors derive from a human donor in good health.

The DNA for the CDR3 is TGTGCCAGCGGGGGACGGTCCTACGAGCAGTACTTC. Encoded protein: CASGGRSYEQYF. V usage is TRBV14 and J usage is TRBJ2-7; D may be TRBD1 or TRBD2 (5 bases each). In germline, CDR1 is SGHDN, CDR2 FVKESK. The CDR3 is 12 amino acids. V was trimmed by 8 bases and J by 1 base, leaving 9 bases between them.

The chain is built from TRBV11-2 and TRBJ2-7, with D uncertain. This CDR3 is 15 amino acids long. The V and J ends lost 1 base and 2 bases respectively, with 12 bases between them. Germline V gives CDR1 SGHAT, CDR2 FQNNGV. This chain's CDR3 is CASSLGVQATYEQYF. The CDR3 DNA reads as TGTGCCAGCAGCTTAGGGGTCCAGGCCACCTACGAGCAGTACTTC.

This clone was recorded only once. This sequence joins TRBV14 and TRBJ2-3, with 10 nucleotides matching TRBD2. The germline V gene encodes CDR1 SGHDN and CDR2 FVKESK. Trimming took 4 bases from V and 5 from J; bases not matched to a gene: 6. The CDR3 is 15 residues long. CDR3 protein: CASSPSGGAVDTQYF. The CDR3 region has the DNA TGTGCCAGCAGCCCAAGCGGGGGGGCCGTAGATACGCAGTATTTT.

The chain joins TRBV6-5 to TRBJ1-6, with a weak D call TRBD1 (6 bases). Germline V CDR1 and CDR2: MNHEY, SVGAGI. The CDR3 is 13 residues long. V gave up 5 bases and J gave up 9 bases, with 11 bases separating them. The CDR3 protein is CASSGRGASPLHF. The DNA of the CDR3 is TGTGCCAGCAGTGGCCGGGGGGCTTCACCCCTCCACTTT.

This clone was seen a handful of times. J is TRBJ1-2 and V is TRBV7-9, with D possibly being TRBD1 (5 bases). Deletions cut 1 base from V and 10 bases from J, with 13 bases between. This CDR3 is 13 amino acids long. The germline gives CDR1 SEHNR, CDR2 FQNEAQ (reference sequence). The CDR3 sequence is CASSLGGVADYTF. In DNA form, the CDR3 reads TGTGCCAGCAGCTTAGGGGGCGTGGCAGACTACACCTTC.

The chain recombines TRBV14 with TRBJ2-5; no clear D. Germline V gene lookup returns CDR1 SGHDN and CDR2 FVKESK. The V end lost 3 bases, the J end lost 5 bases, and 16 bases lay between the germline ends. This CDR3 is 15 amino acids long. The CDR3 loop is CASSQGVTPRETQYF. CDR3 nucleotide sequence: TGTGCCAGCAGCCAGGGTGTTACCCCCCGGGAGACCCAGTACTTC.

This sequence joins TRBV15 and TRBJ1-4; D is undetermined. The CDR3 totals 16 residues. CDR1 and CDR2 from the germline V gene are LNHNV and YYDKDF (reference sequence). V dropped 0 bases and J dropped 1 base, with 9 bases sitting between them. The CDR3 DNA is TGTGCCACCAGCAGAGATTATCTACTAACTAATGAAAAACTGTTTTTT. Protein: CATSRDYLLTNEKLFF.

The rearrangement joins TRBV4-2 to TRBJ2-7; D is undetermined. Per germline, CDR1 LGHNA and CDR2 YNFKEQ. V dropped 0 bases and J dropped 6 bases, with 12 bases sitting between them. The CDR3 has 14 amino acids. The CDR3 spells CASSQDDTWSEQYF. DNA for the CDR3: TGTGCCAGCAGCCAAGATGACACATGGAGCGAGCAGTACTTC.

This clone was counted a few times. This chain links TRBV6-6 with TRBJ2-3, with 7 bases fitting TRBD2. Germline-derived CDR1 and CDR2 are MNHNY and SVGAGI (reference sequence). The CDR3 covers 16 residues. The ends lost 0 bases at V and 2 bases at J; junction bases unmatched: 5. DNA for the CDR3: TGTGCCAGCAGTTACTCGATAGCGGGTCTCACAGATACGCAGTATTTT. Residues: CASSYSIAGLTDTQYF.

The chain carries TRBV18 and TRBJ2-5; no firm D call. V was pared by 3 bases and J by 0 bases, with 17 bases between. CDR3 length: 17 amino acids. Looked up from germline, CDR1 is KGHSH and CDR2 is LQKENI. CDR3 protein: CASSPAVGSRNQETQYF. The CDR3, as DNA: TGTGCCAGCTCACCGGCGGTAGGCTCACGAAACCAAGAGACCCAGTACTTC.

V gene TRBV5-1 combines with J gene TRBJ2-5; TRBD2 matches 7 bases. Germline CDR1 reads SGHRS; CDR2 reads YFSETQ. The CDR3 spans 12 residues. The V segment lost 0 bases and the J segment 7 bases; nucleotides outside the gene matches: 0. CDR3 amino acids: CASSLVAGTQYF. The CDR3, as DNA: TGCGCCAGCAGCTTGGTAGCGGGGACCCAGTACTTC.

This chain uses TRBV4-2 with TRBJ2-3; no firm D call. The CDR3 is 13 residues long. V gave up 4 bases and J gave up 1 base, with 6 bases separating them. CDR1 is LGHNA and CDR2 is YNFKEQ in the germline V gene. CDR3 sequence reads: CASSPAGTDTQYF. The CDR3 DNA reads as TGTGCCAGCAGCCCGGCGGGCACAGATACGCAGTATTTT.

V usage is TRBV4-2 and J usage is TRBJ2-1; a possible D gene is TRBD2 (6 bases). Deletions cut 5 bases from V and 6 bases from J, with 26 bases between. Germline V gene lookup returns CDR1 LGHNA and CDR2 YNFKEQ. The CDR3 is 18 amino acids. The CDR3 region is CASSTPGRGAPAGNEQFF. Here the CDR3 DNA reads TGTGCCAGCAGCACCCCCGGGCGGGGTGCCCCCGCGGGCAATGAGCAGTTCTTC.

This chain links TRBV30 with TRBJ2-7; D is unresolved. V lost 1 base to trimming and J lost 3 bases, with 4 bases between them. Germline V gene sequence: CDR1 GTSNPN, CDR2 SVGIG (reference sequence). CDR3 length: 11 amino acids. The CDR3: CAWSGGYEQYF. The CDR3 nucleotides read TGTGCCTGGAGTGGGGGCTACGAGCAGTACTTC.

This clone is a singleton in its sample. The V and J genes are TRBV20-1 and TRBJ1-1; D ambiguous. CDR1 and CDR2 (germline): DFQATT, SNEGSKA (reference sequence). The CDR3 extends over 11 amino acids. V lost 5 bases, J lost 4 bases, and 8 bases lay in between. CDR3 loop: CSASSVTEAFF. The CDR3 DNA reads TGCAGTGCTTCGTCGGTCACTGAAGCTTTCTTT.

This clone was detected only once. The gene calls are TRBV5-4 and TRBJ2-3, with 8 bases lining up with TRBD2. CDR1 and CDR2 from the germline V gene are SGHNT and YYREEE (reference sequence). The CDR3 runs 17 residues. V lost 1 base to trimming and J lost 2 bases; unmatched junction nucleotides: 9. The CDR3 nucleotides are TGTGCCAGCAGCTTGAATCGCGGGGGGCATTTCACAGATACGCAGTATTTT. Translated, it gives CASSLNRGGHFTDTQYF.

Written as DNA, the CDR3 is TGTGCCAGCAGCTTTACAGGGGTCACTGAAGCTTTCTTT. It codes for CASSFTGVTEAFF. This chain uses TRBV5-6 with TRBJ1-1, with 7 bases matching TRBD1. Germline CDR1 SGHDT, CDR2 YYEEEE. The V gene end was trimmed by 2 bases and the J gene end by 4 bases; junction bases not matched to a gene: 2. The CDR3 runs to 13 residues.

This chain uses TRBV29-1 with TRBJ2-1; 9 nucleotides line up with TRBD1. From germline, CDR1 is SQVTM and CDR2 ANQGSEA. The J segment lost 11 bases and the V segment lost 7 bases, leaving 15 bases of the junction unmatched. The CDR3 loop spans 14 amino acids. As DNA, the CDR3 is TGCAGCGGATCCACAGGGGGCGGCCCTAATAAGCAGTTCTTC. It specifies CSGSTGGGPNKQFF.

The chain employs TRBV30 and TRBJ1-3; D is undetermined. Trimming cost V 2 bases and J 1 base, with 3 bases left between them. CDR3 size: 12 residues. Germline V gives CDR1 GTSNPN, CDR2 SVGIG (reference sequence). The CDR3, as DNA: TGTGCCTGGAGTAGTTCTGGAAACACCATATATTTT. It translates to CAWSSSGNTIYF.

The chain carries TRBV28 and TRBJ1-3; D remains ambiguous. The CDR3 has 11 amino acids. Trimming shortened V by 6 bases and J by 4 bases, and 4 bases separated the two germline ends. From germline, CDR1 is MDHEN and CDR2 SYDVKM. The CDR3 DNA sequence: TGTGCCAGCAGCCAAGGAAACACCATATATTTT. Its protein product is CASSQGNTIYF.

The V and J genes are TRBV10-3 and TRBJ2-7; D not resolved. The germline CDR1 and CDR2 sequences are ENHRY and SYGVKD. The CDR3 contains 13 residues. With 1 base removed from V and 7 bases from J, the gap between germline ends came to 11 bases. The DNA of the CDR3 is TGTGCCATCAGTGAGTTTAGGGTACGAGAGCAGTACTTC. Translated, it gives CAISEFRVREQYF.

In its sample, this clone was seen a few times. This chain links TRBV6-5 with TRBJ1-1; TRBD1 might be the D (5 bases). In germline, CDR1 is MNHEY, CDR2 SVGAGI. The germline V and J ends were trimmed by 5 bases and 0 bases, with 10 bases remaining between them. This CDR3 has 14 amino acids. CDR3 region: CASSDRGLNTEAFF. The CDR3 DNA follows: TGTGCCAGCAGTGACCGGGGCTTGAACACTGAAGCTTTCTTT.

J is TRBJ2-3 and V is TRBV4-2, with D uncertain. This CDR3 has 17 residues. Germline values: CDR1 LGHNA, CDR2 YNFKEQ. V lost 0 bases, J lost 0 bases, and 13 bases lay in between. In DNA, the CDR3 is TGTGCCAGCAGCCAAGATGTAAGTCCAAGAAGCACAGATACGCAGTATTTT. Amino acid sequence: CASSQDVSPRSTDTQYF.

The genes are TRBV7-3 and TRBJ2-7; no reliable D call. The CDR3 is 17 amino acids. Germline CDR1 is SGHTA and CDR2 is FQGTGA. With 3 bases removed from V and 1 base from J, the gap between germline ends came to 19 bases. CDR3 sequence: CASSFLRTIRGSYEQYF. The CDR3 coding sequence is TGTGCCAGCAGCTTCCTCCGGACGATACGCGGATCCTACGAGCAGTACTTC.

V is TRBV5-4 and J is TRBJ2-1; 7 bases agree with TRBD2. The length of the CDR3 is 15 residues. The J segment lost 6 bases and the V segment lost 6 bases, leaving 12 bases of the junction unmatched. The germline CDR1 and CDR2 sequences are SGHNT and YYREEE (reference sequence). Written as DNA, the CDR3 is TGTGCCAGCACCGTAGGACTAGAATGGGCCAATGAGCAGTTCTTC. Protein product: CASTVGLEWANEQFF.

The chain is built from TRBV5-1 and TRBJ2-2; TRBD1 might be the D (5 bases). Germline values: CDR1 SGHRS, CDR2 YFSETQ. Trimming pared 4 bases from V and 3 bases from J, leaving 16 bases between. This CDR3 spans 16 amino acids. CDR3 DNA: TGCGCCAGCAGCCCGACAGTCACTCGGGACACCGGGGAGCTGTTTTTT. This encodes CASSPTVTRDTGELFF.

The chain joins TRBV21-1 to TRBJ2-4. TRBV21-1 is classified as a pseudogene. The CDR3 contains 12 residues. The CDR3: CAIGDGENIQYF. Here the CDR3 DNA reads TGTGCCATCGGGGACGGCGAAAACATTCAGTACTTC.